This TCR beta chain was recorded in a study of post-analysis software for immune sequencing data. On the study more broadly: Relapsing-remitting, secondary progressive and progressive-relapsing courses of multiple sclerosis were included. Overall study results and limits: Normalized Chao1 diversity was significantly lower in multiple sclerosis patients than in controls. Five or six TRBV segments (TRBV5-6, TRBV5-1 and TRBV20-1 among them) occurred more frequently in patients than in controls.

Each TCR beta cDNA library carried unique molecular identifiers. One entry per CDR3 protein results from TCRdb running MiXCR on the PCR reads. Of more than 500,000 distinct CDR3 sequences in the sample, around 34% were seen once. CDR1 MDHEN and CDR2 SYDVKM come from the germline V gene. The CDR3 runs to 14 residues. V dropped 3 bases and J dropped 5 bases, with 13 bases sitting between them. As regards this clonotype: What it recognizes is unknown.

The TCR sequence derives from a girl aged 2 to 17 with multiple sclerosis. Sequencing was done on a sample of blood. V is TRBV28 and J is TRBJ1-2; D is ambiguous. The DNA of the CDR3 is TGTGCCAGCAGTTTTTCCGGCAGCAAGTATGGCTACACCTTC. Encoded protein: CASSFSGSKYGYTF.